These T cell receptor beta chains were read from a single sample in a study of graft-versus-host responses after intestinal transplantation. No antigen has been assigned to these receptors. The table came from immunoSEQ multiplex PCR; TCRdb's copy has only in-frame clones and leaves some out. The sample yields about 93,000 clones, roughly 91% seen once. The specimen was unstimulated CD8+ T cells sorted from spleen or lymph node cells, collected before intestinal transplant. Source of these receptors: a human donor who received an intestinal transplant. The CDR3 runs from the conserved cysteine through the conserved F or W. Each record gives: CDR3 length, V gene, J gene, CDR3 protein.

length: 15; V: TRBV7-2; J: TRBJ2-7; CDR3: CASSFGPGQNYEQYF
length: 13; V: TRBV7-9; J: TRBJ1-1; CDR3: CASSQGGFTEAFF
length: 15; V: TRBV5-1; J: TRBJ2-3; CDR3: CASSFVGGEGDTQYF
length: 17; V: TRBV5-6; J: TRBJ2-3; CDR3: CASSLAVSELRTDTQYF
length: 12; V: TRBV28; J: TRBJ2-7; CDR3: CASSHGVYEQYF
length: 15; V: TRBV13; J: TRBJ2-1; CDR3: CASSARLAGDNEQFF
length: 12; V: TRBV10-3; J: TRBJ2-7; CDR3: CAISAGNYEQYF
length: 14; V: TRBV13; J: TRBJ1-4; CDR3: CASSFSGSYEKLFF
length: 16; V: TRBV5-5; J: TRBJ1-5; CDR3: CASSLDERTGFQPQHF
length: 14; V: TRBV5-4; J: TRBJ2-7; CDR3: CASSLGLAGEEQYF
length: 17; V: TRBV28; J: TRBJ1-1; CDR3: CASTLGGVQREGTEAFF
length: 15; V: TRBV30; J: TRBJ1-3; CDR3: CAWRIATAIRNTIYF
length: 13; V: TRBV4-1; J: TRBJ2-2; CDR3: CASSQVGGWELFF
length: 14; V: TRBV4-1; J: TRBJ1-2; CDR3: CASSQPQGGWGYTF
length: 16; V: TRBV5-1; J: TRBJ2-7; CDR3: CASSLGSGVFSYEQYF
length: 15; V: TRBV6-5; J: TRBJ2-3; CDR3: CASSFWDSGTDTQYF
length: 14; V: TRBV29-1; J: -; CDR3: CSVEEGTGIYEQYF
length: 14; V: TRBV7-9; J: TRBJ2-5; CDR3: CASSSQGYQETQYF
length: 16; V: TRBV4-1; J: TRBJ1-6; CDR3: CASSQDRGTGVAPLHF
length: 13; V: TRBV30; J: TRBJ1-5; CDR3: CAPHSEVNQPQHF
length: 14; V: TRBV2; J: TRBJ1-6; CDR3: CASIPDRMGSPLHF
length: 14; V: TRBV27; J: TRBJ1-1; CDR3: CASSLRGLGTEAFF
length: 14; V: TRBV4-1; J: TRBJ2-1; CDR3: CASGISAEDNEQFF
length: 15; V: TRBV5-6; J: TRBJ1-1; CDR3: CASSFAGQMNTEAFF
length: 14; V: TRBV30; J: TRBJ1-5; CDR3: CAWSEGAGAQPQHF
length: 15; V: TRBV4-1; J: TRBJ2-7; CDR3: CASSQGGLAVYEQYF
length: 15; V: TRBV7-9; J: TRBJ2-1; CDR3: CASSFPSGGAYEQFF
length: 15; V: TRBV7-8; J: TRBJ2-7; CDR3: CASSSSGGRSYEQYF
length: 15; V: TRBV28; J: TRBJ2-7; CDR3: CASSLWLADTYEQYF
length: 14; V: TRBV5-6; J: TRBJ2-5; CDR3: CASSLVGSQETQYF
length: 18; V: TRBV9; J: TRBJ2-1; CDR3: CASSVSGGPGFPYNEQFF
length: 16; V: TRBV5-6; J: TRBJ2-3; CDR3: CASSLLSGRSSDTQYF